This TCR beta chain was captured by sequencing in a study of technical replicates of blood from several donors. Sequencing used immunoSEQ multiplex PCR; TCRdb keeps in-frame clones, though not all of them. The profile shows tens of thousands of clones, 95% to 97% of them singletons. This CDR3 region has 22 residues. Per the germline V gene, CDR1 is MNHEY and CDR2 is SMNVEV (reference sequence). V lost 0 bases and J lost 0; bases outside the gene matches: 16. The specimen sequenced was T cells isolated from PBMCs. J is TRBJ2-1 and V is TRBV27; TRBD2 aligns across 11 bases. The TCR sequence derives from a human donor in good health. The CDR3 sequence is CASSLSILLAGGIPSSYNEQFF. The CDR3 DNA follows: TGTGCCAGCAGTTTATCGATCTTGCTAGCGGGAGGCATCCCGAGCTCCTACAATGAGCAGTTCTTC.